Each of the 21 T cell receptor beta chains below was sequenced from the same sample in a study of human T cells and chemical hapten exposure. Total RNA was extracted from unfractionated whole blood. TCRdb used MiXCR to reprocess the 5' RACE reads, holding one entry per CDR3 protein. The table has about 81,000 distinct CDR3 sequences, about 15% seen once. Source of these receptors: a female donor in good health.

Remarks on this clonotype: An end of the junction does not agree with germline; a read error may underlie this. This rearrangement joins TRBV6-6 to TRBJ2-5; 8 bases agree with TRBD2. The CDR3 is made up of 16 amino acids. CDR1 and CDR2 from the germline V gene are MNHNY and SVGAGI (reference sequence). CDR3 sequence (DNA): TGTGCCGGCAGTTCGCTAGCGGGCTTTTTAAAGGTGACCCAGTACTTC. Its translation is CAGSSLAGFLKVTQYF.

The sample holds a few counts of this clonotype. The chain combines TRBV5-4 with TRBJ2-2, with 10 bases matching TRBD2. The germline gives CDR1 SGHNT, CDR2 YYREEE (reference sequence). CDR3 size: 17 residues. The junction had 11 bases not matched to a gene; V was cut back by 4 bases and J by 5 bases. The CDR3 here is CASSAGLAELPTGELFF. Written as DNA, the CDR3 is TGTGCCAGCAGCGCAGGACTAGCGGAATTACCGACCGGGGAGCTGTTTTTT.

This clonotype was detected many times. This sequence joins TRBV7-2 and TRBJ2-5; D tentatively reads TRBD1 or TRBD2 (5 bases each). Germline V CDR1 and CDR2: SGHTA, FQGNSA. With 3 bases removed from V and 4 bases from J, the gap between germline ends came to 12 bases. The CDR3 is made up of 14 amino acids. The CDR3 loop is CASSFNSGGETQYF. Written as DNA, the CDR3 is TGTGCCAGCAGCTTTAACTCTGGGGGAGAGACCCAGTACTTC.

There are a few counts of this clonotype. This chain connects TRBV11-2 to TRBJ1-1; no firm D call. V lost 0 bases to trimming and J lost 0 bases, with 8 bases between them. Germline V gene sequence: CDR1 SGHAT, CDR2 FQNNGV. The CDR3 extends over 15 amino acids. This chain's CDR3 is CASSLDPSMNTEAFF. CDR3 DNA sequence: TGTGCCAGCAGCTTAGACCCAAGCATGAACACTGAAGCTTTCTTT. Together with reference TRBV11-2 and TRBJ1-1, the CDR3 gives the full variable domain: EAGVAQSPRYKIIEKRQSVAFWCNPISGHATLYWYQQILGQGPKLLIQFQNNGVVDDSQLPKDRFSAERLKGVDSTLKIQPAKLEDSAVYLCASSLDPSMNTEAFFGQGTRLTVV.

The V and J genes are TRBV3-1 and TRBJ1-1; TRBD1 is a possible D gene (6 bases). The CDR3 extends over 15 amino acids. V was cut by 2 bases and J by 0 bases, with 10 bases left in between. CDR1 is LGHDT and CDR2 is YNNKEL in the germline V gene (reference sequence). The CDR3 is CASSQSDRMNTEAFF. The CDR3, as DNA: TGTGCCAGCAGCCAATCTGACAGGATGAACACTGAAGCTTTCTTT. The whole variable domain, remainder taken from reference TRBV3-1 and TRBJ1-1, is DTAVSQTPKYLVTQMGNDKSIKCEQNLGHDTMYWYKQDSKKFLKIMFSYNNKELIINETVPNRFSPKSPDKAHLNLHINSLELGDSAVYFCASSQSDRMNTEAFFGQGTRLTVV.

This clonotype was observed a handful of times. The rearrangement joins TRBV10-3 to TRBJ2-5; D is perhaps TRBD2 (6 bases). The CDR3 spans 13 residues. Germline CDR1 and CDR2: ENHRY and SYGVKD. Deletions cut 4 bases from V and 5 bases from J, with 11 bases between. CDR3: CAISGTTGETQYF. CDR3 coding DNA: TGTGCCATCAGTGGGACTACCGGTGAGACCCAGTACTTC.

This clonotype was seen repeatedly, ten times or more. This CDR3 is CASSYSVRDYSYEQYF. As DNA, the CDR3 is TGTGCCAGCAGTTACAGTGTCCGAGACTACTCCTACGAGCAGTACTTC. This chain links TRBV6-6 with TRBJ2-7, with D possibly being TRBD2 (5 bases). CDR3 size: 16 residues. Trimming shortened V by 2 bases and J by 0 bases, and 14 bases separated the two germline ends. The germline CDR1 and CDR2 sequences are MNHNY and SVGAGI (reference sequence).

The chain is built from TRBV18 and TRBJ1-1; D possibly corresponds to TRBD1 (5 bases). Trimming removed 3 bases from V and 7 bases from J, with 12 bases in between. Germline CDR1 KGHSH, CDR2 LQKENI. This CDR3 is built from 13 residues. CDR3 DNA sequence: TGTGCCAGCTCACCCTCAGCCGACAGTGAAGCTTTCTTT. Protein product: CASSPSADSEAFF. Looking up the rest from reference TRBV18 and TRBJ1-1 gives the full variable domain: NAGVMQNPRHLVRRRGQEARLRCSPMKGHSHVYWYRQLPEEGLKFMVYLQKENIIDESGMPKERFSAEFPKEGPSILRIQQVVRGDSAAYFCASSPSADSEAFFGQGTRLTVV.

The chain carries TRBV19 and TRBJ2-3; D is tentatively TRBD1 or TRBD2 (5 bases each). Looked up from germline, CDR1 is LNHDA and CDR2 is SQIVND (reference sequence). V was shortened by 5 bases and J by 3 bases, with 12 bases between the two germline ends. The CDR3 consists of 14 residues. CDR3 in amino acids: CASSEKGPTDTQYF. CDR3 coding DNA: TGTGCCAGTAGTGAAAAGGGACCAACAGATACGCAGTATTTT. Drawing the rest from reference TRBV19 and TRBJ2-3, the complete variable domain is DGGITQSPKYLFRKEGQNVTLSCEQNLNHDAMYWYRQDPGQGLRLIYYSQIVNDFQKGDIAEGYSVSREKKESFPLTVTSAQKNPTAFYLCASSEKGPTDTQYFGPGTRLTVL.

The chain uses TRBV28 and TRBJ2-7; D uncertain. V lost 2 bases, J lost 3 bases, and 14 bases lay in between. Looked up from germline, CDR1 is MDHEN and CDR2 is SYDVKM. The CDR3 consists of 15 residues. CDR3 in DNA: TGTGCCAGCAGTTTAAGTGGGTTCTTCGGCTACGAGCAGTACTTC. Its translation: CASSLSGFFGYEQYF.

The genes are TRBV5-4 and TRBJ2-1, with 7 nucleotides matching TRBD2. Germline V gene data show CDR1 as SGHNT and CDR2 as YYREEE (reference sequence). Trimming cost V 6 bases and J 4 bases; bases outside gene matches: 16. The CDR3 is made up of 17 amino acids. The CDR3, as DNA: TGTGCCAGCACCAACGGTGGGAGAGCGGGATATTACAATGAGCAGTTCTTC. This codes for CASTNGGRAGYYNEQFF. Full variable domain (rest looked up from reference TRBV5-4 and TRBJ2-1): ETGVTQSPTHLIKTRGQQVTLRCSSQSGHNTVSWYQQALGQGPQFIFQYYREEENGRGNFPPRFSGLQFPNYSSELNVNALELDDSALYLCASTNGGRAGYYNEQFFGPGTRLTVL.

The V gene is TRBV6-5, the J gene TRBJ2-1; no clear D gene. Germline V gene lookup returns CDR1 MNHEY and CDR2 SVGAGI. The CDR3 sequence is 16 residues long. Trimming left V 2 bases short and J 7 bases short, with 18 bases between. CDR3 nucleotide sequence: TGTGCCAGCAGTTACATATCGGACCCGAAGGGTAATGAGCAGTTCTTC. Translated, it gives CASSYISDPKGNEQFF.

In this sample, this clonotype turned up many times. The chain links TRBV12-3 or TRBV12-4 to TRBJ2-4; D perhaps matches TRBD1 (5 bases). The CDR3 loop spans 14 amino acids. The V end lost 5 bases, the J end lost 6 bases, and 14 bases lay between the germline ends. Here the CDR3 reads CASSPHGASNIQYF. Written as DNA, the CDR3 is TGTGCCAGCAGTCCTCATGGGGCCTCAAACATTCAGTACTTC.

The chain couples TRBV2 to TRBJ2-7, with 8 nucleotides matching TRBD1. The J segment lost 7 bases and the V segment lost 5 bases, leaving 7 bases of the junction unmatched. The CDR3 is made up of 13 amino acids. Germline CDR1 reads SNHLY; CDR2 reads FYNNEI. The CDR3 coding sequence is TGTGCCAGCAGTAACAGGGGGTCTAATGAGCAGTACTTC. Encoded protein: CASSNRGSNEQYF. The variable domain in full, completed from reference TRBV2 and TRBJ2-7, reads EPEVTQTPSHQVTQMGQEVILRCVPISNHLYFYWYRQILGQKVEFLVSFYNNEISEKSEIFDDQFSVERPDGSNFTLKIRSTKLEDSAMYFCASSNRGSNEQYFGPGTRLTVT.

The V call is TRBV10-3, the J call TRBJ1-1; the D gene is possibly TRBD1 (6 bases). Trimming removed 4 bases from V and 0 bases from J, with 15 bases in between. The length of the CDR3 is 16 residues. Germline CDR1 reads ENHRY; CDR2 reads SYGVKD. The DNA of the CDR3 is TGTGCCATCAGTGGGGGGGCCGGAGGGATGAACACTGAAGCTTTCTTT. Translating it yields CAISGGAGGMNTEAFF.

A few counts support this clonotype. The rearrangement joins TRBV7-9 to TRBJ2-5; D is ambiguous. The CDR3 consists of 14 residues. V shed 5 bases and J shed 6 bases, with 16 bases lying between them. Germline V gives CDR1 SEHNR, CDR2 FQNEAQ (reference sequence). The CDR3 DNA reads TGTGCCAGCAGCCAAGCCGGCGGCCCCCAGACCCAGTACTTC. Its translation: CASSQAGGPQTQYF.

The table lists this clonotype with a few counts. V and J are TRBV7-2 and TRBJ1-1, with unresolved D. V lost 0 bases to trimming and J lost 8 bases, with 13 bases between them. CDR1 is SGHTA, CDR2 FQGNSA, per germline. The CDR3 is 14 amino acids. In DNA, the CDR3 is TGTGCCAGCAGCTTAGCGTCTGGGAATCCCGAAGCTTTCTTT. Its protein product is CASSLASGNPEAFF.

The chain carries TRBV4-3 and TRBJ2-3; possible D gene TRBD2, 5 bases. Germline V gene sequence: CDR1 LGHNA, CDR2 YSLEER. The CDR3 sequence is 17 residues long. V lost 0 bases to trimming and J lost 3 bases, with 16 bases between them. CDR3: CASSQDFRDSATDTQYF. The CDR3 nucleotides read TGCGCCAGCAGCCAAGACTTCCGGGATTCGGCGACAGATACGCAGTATTTT.

This clonotype was detected only a few times. The rearrangement links TRBV2 to TRBJ1-2; 7 positions match TRBD1. This CDR3 region has 13 residues. From germline, CDR1 is SNHLY and CDR2 FYNNEI. V lost 6 bases, J lost 3 bases, and 4 bases stayed unmatched. The CDR3 region is CASRDGTDYGYTF. The CDR3 DNA reads as TGTGCCAGCAGAGACGGGACAGACTATGGCTACACCTTC.

The rearrangement links TRBV28 to TRBJ2-7; D possibly uses TRBD1 or TRBD2 (5 bases each). The CDR3 contains 14 residues. Germline assignment: CDR1 MDHEN and CDR2 SYDVKM. The V end lost 8 bases, the J end lost 0 bases, and 14 bases lay between the germline ends. The CDR3 DNA reads as TGTGCCAGCGAGTCCCGGGGCAGCTCCTACGAGCAGTACTTC. This encodes CASESRGSSYEQYF.

This clonotype has a handful of counts. The V and J genes are TRBV9 and TRBJ2-5; 15 nucleotides match TRBD2. Trimming cost V 4 bases and J 1 base; bases outside gene matches: 5. Germline CDR1 reads SGDLS; CDR2 reads YYNGEE. The length of the CDR3 is 17 residues. As DNA, the CDR3 is TGTGCCAGCAGCCCCGGGACTAGCGGGGGGACCCAAGAGACCCAGTACTTC. Translating gives CASSPGTSGGTQETQYF.